A selection of T cell receptor beta chains follows, all from one sample in a study of OX40 agonist ivuxolimab in advanced cancers. TCRdb's table, derived via immunoSEQ multiplex PCR, lists solely in-frame clones and lacks some. The data contain several thousand clones, 65% to 90% of them seen just once; the ten biggest clones take up around 79%. The input for sequencing was CD4+ or CD8+ T cells sorted from blood, taken in a trial of the OX40 agonist ivuxolimab. The source of these receptors is an adult with an advanced solid tumor such as melanoma, head and neck, liver or kidney cancer. CDR3s include the opening cysteine and the closing phenylalanine or tryptophan. A D gene is named only where the DNA matches it firmly. A clone size is listed for some rows: how often the clone was seen (once, few, many), or a class if it is expanded.

V gene	D gene	clone size	J gene	CDR3 protein	CDR3 DNA
TRBV27	NA	NA	TRBJ2-6	CASRHPGANVLTF	TGTGCCAGCAGACACCCTGGGGCCAACGTCCTGACTTTC
TRBV6-6	NA	few	TRBJ1-1	CASSYGTMNTEAFF	TGTGCCAGCAGTTACGGGACCATGAACACTGAAGCTTTCTTT
TRBV27	NA	NA	TRBJ1-2	CASSQSSQGLTF	TGTGCCAGCAGTCAATCCTCACAGGGCCTAACCTTC
TRBV2	NA	NA	TRBJ2-7	CASTFSYEQYF	TGTGCCAGCACCTTCTCCTACGAGCAGTACTTC
TRBV6-1	NA	NA	TRBJ2-1	CASSRFNEQFF	TGTGCCAGCAGCCGTTTCAATGAGCAGTTCTTC
TRBV19	NA	once	TRBJ1-1	CASSIVRQDAEAFF	TGTGCCAGTAGTATAGTACGACAGGACGCTGAAGCTTTCTTT
TRBV7-9	NA	hyperexpanded	TRBJ1-4	CASSLVGVTTNEKLFF	TGTGCCAGCAGCTTAGTTGGGGTCACAACTAATGAAAAACTGTTTTTT
TRBV5-1	NA	NA	TRBJ2-7	CASSLGDGPSYEQYF	TGCGCCAGCAGCTTGGGGGACGGCCCATCCTACGAGCAGTACTTC
TRBV15	NA	NA	TRBJ1-2	CATSRDFETGQHGYTF	TGTGCCACCAGCAGAGATTTTGAGACAGGACAGCATGGCTACACCTTC
TRBV6-5	NA	NA	TRBJ1-1	CASSFSIRANTEAFF	TGTGCCAGCAGTTTTTCCATTCGGGCGAACACTGAAGCTTTCTTT
TRBV23-1	TRBD1	medium-sized	TRBJ1-5	CASSHDDRAERQPQHF	TGCGCCAGCAGTCATGATGACAGGGCAGAGCGGCAGCCCCAGCATTTT
TRBV7-3	TRBD2	NA	TRBJ2-7	CASSPNPGLAWEQYF	TGTGCCAGCAGCCCGAACCCGGGACTAGCGTGGGAGCAGTACTTC
TRBV27	TRBD1	NA	TRBJ1-6	CASMRTGLISSYNSPLHF	TGTGCCAGCATGCGGACAGGACTTATTAGCTCCTATAATTCACCCCTCCACTTT
TRBV6-1	TRBD2	NA	TRBJ2-3	CASSGLAGGDTQYF	TGTGCCAGCAGTGGACTAGCGGGGGGGGATACGCAGTATTTT
TRBV30	NA	NA	TRBJ2-1	CAWSRGGPYNEQFF	TGTGCCTGGAGCCGCGGGGGCCCTTACAATGAGCAGTTCTTC
TRBV11-1	NA	NA	TRBJ1-1	CASSLDAGNTEAFF	TGTGCCAGCAGCTTAGATGCGGGGAACACTGAAGCTTTCTTT
TRBV5-1	NA	few	TRBJ2-7	CASSPADGRLGYYEQYF	TGCGCCAGCAGCCCGGCGGACGGCAGGCTGGGTTACTACGAGCAGTACTTC
TRBV2	NA	NA	TRBJ1-5	CASGDGYSNQPQHF	TGTGCCAGCGGGGACGGCTATAGCAATCAGCCCCAGCATTTT
TRBV6-5	NA	few	TRBJ1-1	CASSQGKAEAFF	TGTGCCAGCAGTCAGGGGAAGGCTGAAGCTTTCTTT
TRBV28	TRBD1	NA	TRBJ1-3	CASSPGQGKSGNTIYF	TGTGCCAGCAGTCCGGGACAGGGAAAGAGTGGAAACACCATATATTTT
TRBV29-1	TRBD1	NA	TRBJ2-7	CSVDFSRTGPNEQYF	TGCAGCGTTGATTTTTCACGGACAGGGCCCAACGAGCAGTACTTC
TRBV6-1	TRBD1	NA	TRBJ1-6	CASSEALQGGNSPLHF	TGTGCCAGCAGTGAAGCGCTCCAAGGGGGCAATTCACCCCTCCACTTT
TRBV29-1	NA	NA	TRBJ1-2	CSVLLGDNYGYTF	TGCAGCGTTCTTCTGGGGGACAACTATGGCTACACCTTC
TRBV11-2	TRBD1	NA	TRBJ2-5	CASGPTGVWETQYF	TGTGCCAGCGGCCCGACAGGGGTTTGGGAGACCCAGTACTTC
TRBV13	NA	NA	TRBJ2-1	CASSLGGLVDNEQFF	TGTGCCAGCAGCTTAGGGGGGCTCGTCGACAATGAGCAGTTCTTC
TRBV19	NA	once	TRBJ2-2	CASSIADYTGELFF	TGTGCCAGTAGTATAGCGGACTACACCGGGGAGCTGTTTTTT
TRBV5-6	NA	NA	TRBJ1-1	CASREGFYTEAFF	TGTGCCAGCAGAGAGGGATTCTACACTGAAGCTTTCTTT
TRBV7-2	TRBD2	NA	TRBJ2-7	CASSETSGGTYEQYF	TGTGCCAGCAGCGAGACTAGCGGGGGAACCTACGAGCAGTACTTC
TRBV2	NA	NA	TRBJ2-3	CASLEADTQYF	TGTGCCAGCCTTGAGGCAGATACGCAGTATTTT
TRBV2	NA	NA	TRBJ2-1	CASSVQGPYNEQFF	TGTGCCAGCAGTGTTCAGGGGCCCTACAATGAGCAGTTCTTC
TRBV6-5	NA	NA	TRBJ1-1	CASSYSKALNTEAFF	TGTGCCAGCAGTTACTCGAAGGCCCTTAACACTGAAGCTTTCTTT
TRBV25-1	NA	NA	TRBJ2-3	CASSIGPDTQYF	TGTGCCAGCAGCATCGGCCCAGATACGCAGTATTTT
TRBV6-5	TRBD1	few	TRBJ1-5	CASSLGQGTNQPQHF	TGTGCCAGCAGCCTCGGACAGGGTACCAATCAGCCCCAGCATTTT
TRBV7-9	NA	NA	TRBJ2-2	CASSPRGATGELFF	TGTGCCAGCAGCCCTCGTGGGGCCACCGGGGAGCTGTTTTTT
TRBV30	NA	NA	TRBJ1-4	CAWSVLGATNEKLFF	TGTGCCTGGAGTGTATTGGGGGCAACTAATGAAAAACTGTTTTTT
TRBV29-1	NA	NA	TRBJ2-1	CSAQDNEQFF	TGCAGCGCGCAGGACAATGAGCAGTTCTTC
TRBV7-6	NA	NA	TRBJ1-2	CASSLGALSPGMDGYTF	TGTGCCAGCAGCTTAGGGGCCTTGAGTCCGGGTATGGATGGCTACACCTTC
TRBV19	NA	NA	TRBJ1-2	CASSSTYGYTF	TGTGCCAGTAGTTCGACATATGGCTACACCTTC
TRBV15	NA	NA	TRBJ1-6	CATSRDKPNSPLHF	TGTGCCACCAGCAGAGATAAACCCAATTCACCCCTCCACTTT
TRBV7-9	TRBD2	NA	TRBJ2-1	CASSPEVRTSGGGYNEQFF	TGTGCCAGCAGCCCGGAGGTACGGACTAGCGGGGGTGGGTACAATGAGCAGTTCTTC
TRBV4-1	TRBD2	NA	TRBJ2-1	CASSGLAGANNEQFF	TGCGCCAGCTCCGGACTAGCGGGGGCCAACAATGAGCAGTTCTTC
TRBV2	NA	NA	TRBJ2-5	CASSDGLQETQYF	TGTGCCAGCAGTGACGGCCTCCAAGAGACCCAGTACTTC
TRBV2	TRBD2	NA	TRBJ2-3	CAETGRVVGTQYF	TGTGCCGAAACGGGGAGGGTGGTAGGTACGCAGTATTTT
TRBV4-1	NA	once	TRBJ2-7	CASSQQTGSYEQYF	TGCGCCAGCAGCCAGCAGACAGGCTCCTACGAGCAGTACTTC
TRBV11-1	TRBD1	once	TRBJ2-2	CASTGQDYTGELFF	TGTGCCAGTACGGGACAGGATTACACCGGGGAGCTGTTTTTT
TRBV7-2	TRBD2	NA	TRBJ2-7	CASSLGGGLYEQYF	TGTGCCAGCAGCTTAGGCGGGGGGCTCTACGAGCAGTACTTC
TRBV5-1	TRBD1	once	TRBJ2-3	CASSLEGATTDTQYF	TGCGCCAGCAGCCTTGAGGGGGCCACCACAGATACGCAGTATTTT
TRBV19	NA	NA	TRBJ2-7	CASSIDSTGRLSYEQYF	TGTGCCAGTAGTATAGATTCAACAGGACGACTCTCCTACGAGCAGTACTTC
TRBV5-6	NA	NA	TRBJ1-2	CASSFGTDYGYTF	TGTGCCAGCAGCTTCGGTACAGACTATGGCTACACCTTC
TRBV9	NA	NA	TRBJ2-6	CASSSSGAGANVLTF	TGTGCCAGCAGCTCCTCGGGGGCTGGGGCCAACGTCCTGACTTTC
TRBV2	TRBD1	NA	TRBJ1-5	CASRGTVNQPQHF	TGTGCCAGCAGGGGGACAGTCAATCAGCCCCAGCATTTT
TRBV6-6	NA	NA	TRBJ1-3	CASSYSGSGNTIYF	TGTGCCAGCAGTTACTCAGGGTCTGGAAACACCATATATTTT
TRBV19	NA	NA	TRBJ1-2	CASSQGPNYGYTF	TGTGCCAGTAGTCAGGGGCCTAACTATGGCTACACCTTC
TRBV27	TRBD1	once	TRBJ2-2	CASSPGQLITGELFF	TGTGCCAGCAGTCCGGGACAGTTAATCACCGGGGAGCTGTTTTTT
TRBV19	NA	NA	TRBJ1-5	CASQDQRGGRGSNQPQHF	TGTGCCTCTCAAGACCAAAGGGGGGGGAGAGGTAGCAATCAGCCCCAGCATTTT
TRBV19	TRBD1	NA	TRBJ1-5	CASTSSGTGFGQPQHF	TGTGCCAGTACCTCCTCCGGGACAGGGTTCGGGCAGCCCCAGCATTTT
TRBV13	TRBD2	NA	TRBJ2-3	CASSLRLAGTDTQYF	TGTGCCAGCAGCTTAAGACTAGCGGGCACAGATACGCAGTATTTT